The TCR beta chain under discussion was sequenced for a study of blood T cell repertoires in COVID-19. This CDR3 is 12 amino acids long. Deletions cut 1 base from V and 7 bases from J, with 4 bases between. The germline gives CDR1 LGHNA, CDR2 YSLEER. In the original workflow: Amplified reference gene primers provided the basis for estimating nucleated cell counts. TCRdb keeps only in-frame clones here, not all; method: immunoSEQ multiplex PCR. Clonal size and the V and J genes are those of that table, whereas D and trimming came from the DNA. The sample has roughly 70,000 clones, around 80% seen once; the top ten hold 15% to 20%.

The chain carries TRBV4-3 and TRBJ2-2; D uncertain. What was sequenced was peripheral blood. The TCR was taken from a man aged 70 or older who had recovered from COVID-19. CDR3 sequence: CASSQVYGELFF. DNA for the CDR3: TGCGCCAGCAGCCAAGTTTACGGGGAGCTGTTTTTT.